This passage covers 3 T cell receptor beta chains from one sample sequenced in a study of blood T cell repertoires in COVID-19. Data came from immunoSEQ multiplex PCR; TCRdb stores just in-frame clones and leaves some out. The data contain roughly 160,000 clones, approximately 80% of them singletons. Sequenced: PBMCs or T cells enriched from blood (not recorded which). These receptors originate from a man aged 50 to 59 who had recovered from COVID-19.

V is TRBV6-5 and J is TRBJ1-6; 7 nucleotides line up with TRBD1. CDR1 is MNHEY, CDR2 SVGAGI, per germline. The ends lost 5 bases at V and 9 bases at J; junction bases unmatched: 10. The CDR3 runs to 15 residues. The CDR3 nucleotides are TGTGCCAGCAGTCTACAGGGGTACGGCAGTTCACCCCTCCACTTT. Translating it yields CASSLQGYGSSPLHF.

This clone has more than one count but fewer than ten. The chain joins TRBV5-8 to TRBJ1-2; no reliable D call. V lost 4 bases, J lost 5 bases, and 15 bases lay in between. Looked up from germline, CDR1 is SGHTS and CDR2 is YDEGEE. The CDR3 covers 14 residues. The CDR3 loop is CASSDRLGPYGYTF. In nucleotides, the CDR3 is TGTGCCAGCAGCGACCGTCTAGGCCCTTATGGCTACACCTTC.

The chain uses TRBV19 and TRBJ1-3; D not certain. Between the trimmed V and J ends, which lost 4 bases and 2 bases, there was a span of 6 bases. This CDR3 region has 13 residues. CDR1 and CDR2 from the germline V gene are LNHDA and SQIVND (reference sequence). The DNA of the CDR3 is TGTGCCAGTAGTAGCAGTACTGGAAACACCATATATTTT. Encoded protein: CASSSSTGNTIYF.